At least ten counts were recorded for the clone carrying this T cell receptor (beta chain). Its antigen is not identified. These data belong to a study of T cells after yellow fever vaccination. Findings and limits, study-wide: The booster saw the reappearance of most primary-vaccination clones (roughly 97% CD4, 80% to 90% CD8). A small share of clonotypes appeared in both CD4 and CD8 compartments. Secondary responses were weaker yet peaked faster, day 5 versus 15.

This CDR3 has 12 amino acids. Germline values: CDR1 DFQATT, CDR2 SNEGSKA (reference sequence). Trimming cost V 5 bases and J 3 bases, with 8 bases left between them. 5'RACE template switching generated TCR cDNA, adding a universal primer site and UMIs. TCRdb analysed the 5' RACE reads with MiXCR anew, one entry per CDR3 protein. The table shows around 100,000 distinct CDR3 sequences, with 7.5% to 9.5% occurring only once. Source: CD8+ T cells sorted from PBMCs, taken 45 days after the yellow fever booster vaccination. This TCR derives from a man aged 30 to 39 who received the YFV17D yellow fever vaccine. V and J are TRBV20-1 and TRBJ2-4, with D possibly TRBD2 on 5 matching bases. CDR3 residues: CSAPRDKNIQYF. The CDR3 DNA is TGCAGTGCTCCCCGGGACAAAAACATTCAGTACTTC.